The 31 T cell receptor beta chains below were found in one sample sequenced in a study of T cells after yellow fever vaccination. From the 5' RACE reads, TCRdb called clonotypes with MiXCR, one entry per CDR3 protein. The sample consists of about 350,000 distinct CDR3 sequences, 8% to 9.5% of them appearing once. Sample: PBMCs, taken about 49 days after the first yellow fever vaccination. The receptors originated from a young man who received the YFV17D yellow fever vaccine.

The sample holds many counts of this clonotype. The V gene is TRBV7-3, the J gene TRBJ1-1; weak D call: TRBD1 (6 bases). The CDR3 is 13 residues long. Trimming stripped 1 base from V and 5 bases from J, with 8 bases between. Looked up from germline, CDR1 is SGHTA and CDR2 is FQGTGA. CDR3 bases: TGTGCCAGCAGCTTAATCCAGGGGACTGAAGCTTTCTTT. Amino acid sequence: CASSLIQGTEAFF. The full variable domain, completed using reference TRBV7-3 and TRBJ1-1, is GAGVSQTPSNKVTEKGKYVELRCDPISGHTALYWYRQSLGQGPEFLIYFQGTGAADDSGLPNDRFFAVRPEGSVSTLKIQRTERGDSAVYLCASSLIQGTEAFFGQGTRLTVV.

This chain joins TRBV12-3 or TRBV12-4 and TRBJ2-3, with TRBD2 matching over 11 bases. Trimming removed 6 bases from V and 2 bases from J; junction bases left unmatched: 7. The CDR3 runs to 16 residues. The CDR3 is CASRELAGVITDTQYF. The CDR3, as DNA: TGTGCCAGCAGGGAACTAGCGGGGGTCATCACAGATACGCAGTATTTT.

The rearrangement links TRBV12-3 or TRBV12-4 to TRBJ2-1; 11 bases agree with TRBD2. V was pared by 7 bases and J by 7 bases, with 9 bases of the junction left unmatched. The CDR3 loop spans 15 amino acids. The DNA of the CDR3 is TGTGCCAGCACTAATAGCGGGGGGGCGGGGAATGAGCAGTTCTTC. Protein product: CASTNSGGAGNEQFF.

The rearrangement joins TRBV7-2 to TRBJ2-5; 14 bases agree with TRBD2. Germline V lookup: CDR1 SGHTA, CDR2 FQGNSA. The V and J ends lost 5 bases and 1 base, in that order; junction bases with no gene match: 3. The CDR3 totals 16 residues. DNA of the CDR3: TGTGCCAGCAGCGCCGGACTAGCGGGGGGCCAAGAGACCCAGTACTTC. This translates into CASSAGLAGGQETQYF.

This clonotype appeared a few times. V is TRBV4-2 and J is TRBJ1-5, with 9 bases lining up with TRBD1. Trimming at V came to 4 bases and at J to 5 bases, leaving 6 bases not matched to a gene. Germline V gives CDR1 LGHNA, CDR2 YNFKEQ. The CDR3 is 15 residues long. Here the CDR3 DNA reads TGTGCCAGCAGCCCCCGACGGACAGGGGATCAGCCCCAGCATTTT. It specifies CASSPRRTGDQPQHF.

J is TRBJ2-5 and V is TRBV5-1; possibly TRBD1 or TRBD2 for D (6 bases each). The V gene's germline CDR1 is SGHRS and CDR2 YFSETQ. The CDR3 sequence is 15 residues long. Trimming removed 5 bases from V and 2 bases from J, with 16 bases in between. In DNA form, the CDR3 reads TGCGCCAGCAGGGGGGGCAGCAAACTTCAAGAGACCCAGTACTTC. Translating gives CASRGGSKLQETQYF.

In its sample, this clonotype was seen many times. The chain carries TRBV6-5 and TRBJ2-2; D might be TRBD1 (5 bases). The germline V gene encodes CDR1 MNHEY and CDR2 SVGAGI. The V end lost 4 bases, the J end lost 4 bases, and 10 bases lay between the germline ends. CDR3 length: 14 residues. The CDR3 sequence: CASSLGPLTGELFF. The CDR3 DNA sequence: TGTGCCAGCAGTTTGGGGCCTCTCACCGGGGAGCTGTTTTTT.

The table lists this clonotype with a few counts. The V call is TRBV20-1, the J call TRBJ2-3; the match to TRBD2 covers 13 bases. The V gene's germline CDR1 is DFQATT and CDR2 SNEGSKA (reference sequence). The junction had 9 bases not matched to a gene; V was cut back by 0 bases and J by 6 bases. The CDR3 loop spans 17 amino acids. CDR3 region: CSARDLITSGGEDTQYF. CDR3 DNA: TGCAGTGCTAGAGATCTTATTACTAGCGGGGGGGAGGATACGCAGTATTTT.

In its sample, this clonotype was seen a few times. This chain links TRBV3-1 with TRBJ2-3, with TRBD2 matching 12 bases. CDR1 and CDR2 from the germline V gene are LGHDT and YNNKEL (reference sequence). Trimming cost V 4 bases and J 4 bases; bases outside gene matches: 6. This CDR3 region has 16 residues. CDR3 residues: CASSPHLAGGPDTQYF. Written as DNA, the CDR3 is TGTGCCAGCAGCCCCCACCTAGCGGGGGGGCCAGATACGCAGTATTTT.

The chain links TRBV19 to TRBJ2-1; 13 bases fit TRBD2. The CDR3 length is 17 residues. CDR1 and CDR2 from the germline V gene are LNHDA and SQIVND (reference sequence). Losses at the gene ends were 5 bases for V and 0 bases for J; bases not matched to a gene: 4. CDR3 in DNA: TGTGCCAGTAGTGGGACTAGCGGGACCGACTCCTACAATGAGCAGTTCTTC. Its protein product is CASSGTSGTDSYNEQFF.

The chain couples TRBV20-1 to TRBJ1-1, with 9 nucleotides matching TRBD1. The CDR3 length is 13 residues. Germline V gene sequence: CDR1 DFQATT, CDR2 SNEGSKA (reference sequence). V lost 4 bases to trimming and J lost 3 bases; unmatched junction nucleotides: 3. The CDR3 is CSAKQGADTEAFF. DNA of the CDR3: TGCAGTGCTAAACAGGGGGCGGACACTGAAGCTTTCTTT.

In this sample, this clonotype turned up a few times. The chain is built from TRBV5-4 and TRBJ2-7, with 7 bases lining up with TRBD2. Germline CDR1 and CDR2: SGHNT and YYREEE (reference sequence). This CDR3 is 13 amino acids long. Trimming removed 2 bases from V and 5 bases from J; junction bases left unmatched: 4. The CDR3 protein is CASSFRLADEQYF. The CDR3 coding sequence is TGTGCCAGCAGCTTTAGACTAGCTGACGAGCAGTACTTC.

This clonotype appeared a few times. The chain uses TRBV29-1 and TRBJ1-2; D is unclear. Trimming shortened V by 1 base and J by 7 bases, and 19 bases separated the two germline ends. The germline V gene encodes CDR1 SQVTM and CDR2 ANQGSEA. The CDR3 contains 15 residues. This CDR3 reads CSVEGFAKKRGGYTF. In DNA, the CDR3 is TGCAGCGTTGAAGGGTTCGCAAAGAAACGGGGTGGCTACACCTTC.

The CDR3 protein is CASSLYGGLGGYTF. The CDR3 DNA follows: TGTGCCAGCAGCTTATATGGGGGGCTTGGCGGCTACACCTTC. The chain combines TRBV7-2 with TRBJ1-2; a possible D gene is TRBD1 (6 bases). The CDR3 is 14 residues long. Germline assignment: CDR1 SGHTA and CDR2 FQGNSA. Trimming left V 2 bases short and J 8 bases short, with 15 bases between.

This clonotype was recorded at least ten times. The chain links TRBV10-2 to TRBJ2-3, with TRBD2 identical over 9 bases. This CDR3 is built from 13 residues. J gave up 9 bases and V 5 bases, and 6 bases lay outside the gene matches. Germline assignment: CDR1 WSHSY and CDR2 SAAADI. The CDR3 loop reads CASSSSGTSTQYF. DNA for the CDR3: TGCGCCAGCAGTTCCTCCGGGACTAGCACGCAGTATTTT.

This clonotype showed up just a few times. The chain employs TRBV3-1 and TRBJ2-5, with TRBD1 as a possible D gene (5 bases). The CDR3 extends over 15 amino acids. V dropped 5 bases and J dropped 1 base, with 14 bases sitting between them. Germline values: CDR1 LGHDT, CDR2 YNNKEL (reference sequence). The CDR3 DNA reads TGTGCCAGCAGCGAATGGCAGGGTATCCAAGAGACCCAGTACTTC. Translated, it gives CASSEWQGIQETQYF.

This clonotype occurred many times. A read error may account for a junction end that differs from germline. CDR3 DNA: TGTGCCAGCAGCTTAGCCCCAGATACGCAGTATTTT. This gives the protein CASSLAPDTQYF. This rearrangement joins TRBV5-1 to TRBJ2-3, with D hard to call. The CDR3 loop spans 12 amino acids. Germline assignment: CDR1 SGHRS and CDR2 YFSETQ.

This clonotype has only a few counts. This sequence joins TRBV20-1 and TRBJ1-4, with D unresolved. Deletions cut 6 bases from V and 8 bases from J, with 16 bases between. Germline CDR1 is DFQATT and CDR2 is SNEGSKA (reference sequence). The CDR3 consists of 13 residues. CDR3 in DNA: TGCAGTGCCAGGTGGATAAGTGGGGAAAAACTGTTTTTT. Its protein is CSARWISGEKLFF.

This clonotype was detected only a few times. The gene calls are TRBV24-1 and TRBJ2-1; the match to TRBD1 covers 9 bases. Germline CDR1 and CDR2: KGHDR and SFDVKD. V shed 3 bases and J 8 bases; nucleotides not matched to a gene: 4. The CDR3 loop spans 14 amino acids. CDR3 protein: CATSDPTGGYEQFF. The CDR3 DNA reads as TGTGCCACCAGTGATCCAACAGGGGGCTATGAGCAGTTCTTC.

Only a few counts were recorded for this clonotype. This sequence joins TRBV11-2 and TRBJ2-2; a possible D gene is TRBD2 (7 bases). Looked up from germline, CDR1 is SGHAT and CDR2 is FQNNGV. This CDR3 comprises 17 residues. Trimming cost V 5 bases and J 5 bases, with 21 bases left between them. CDR3 amino acids: CASSGSWGGPTTGELFF. CDR3 nucleotides: TGTGCCAGCAGCGGGTCCTGGGGGGGGCCCACTACCGGGGAGCTGTTTTTT.

In this sample, this clonotype turned up a few times. The chain has TRBV12-3 or TRBV12-4 and TRBJ1-1, with TRBD1 as a possible D gene (5 bases). The V end was cut by 3 bases, the J end by 5 bases, with 10 bases between. The CDR3 sequence is 13 residues long. The CDR3 DNA is TGTGCCAGCAGTTTTATTCAGGGAACTGAAGCTTTCTTT. Its translation: CASSFIQGTEAFF.

This clonotype was seen repeatedly, ten times or more. V usage is TRBV4-3 and J usage is TRBJ1-2, with a tentative D call TRBD1 (5 bases). V was cut by 1 base and J by 4 bases, with 7 bases left in between. The CDR3 runs to 13 residues. CDR1 and CDR2 (germline): LGHNA, YSLEER. In DNA, the CDR3 is TGCGCCAGCAGCCAAGGGCAGGGCTATGGCTACACCTTC. This translates into CASSQGQGYGYTF.

The rearrangement links TRBV7-9 to TRBJ2-2; possibly TRBD2 for D (6 bases). V was trimmed by 3 bases and J by 7 bases, leaving 15 bases between them. The CDR3 spans 15 residues. CDR1 and CDR2 (germline): SEHNR, FQNEAQ (reference sequence). The CDR3 DNA reads as TGTGCCAGCAGCTTCTTATCCGGGGGAAGCGGGGAGCTGTTTTTT. As protein: CASSFLSGGSGELFF.

The J gene is TRBJ2-1, the V gene TRBV11-2; D may be TRBD1 or TRBD2 (6 bases each). This CDR3 spans 19 amino acids. Trimming took 1 base from V and 6 from J, leaving 25 bases between them. Germline V gene lookup returns CDR1 SGHAT and CDR2 FQNNGV. CDR3 loop: CASSLGVRTAGHRTNEQFF. CDR3 DNA: TGTGCCAGCAGCTTAGGGGTGCGCACCGCGGGACACCGAACCAATGAGCAGTTCTTC.

The V call is TRBV5-1, the J call TRBJ2-1; no definite D call. The germline V and J ends were trimmed by 0 bases and 10 bases, with 5 bases remaining between them. This CDR3 has 11 residues. The germline V gene encodes CDR1 SGHRS and CDR2 YFSETQ. The DNA of the CDR3 is TGCGCCAGCAGCTTGGGCACAGAGCAGTTCTTC. Its protein product is CASSLGTEQFF.

This clonotype occurred a few times. The chain employs TRBV7-2 and TRBJ1-2; unclear D gene. The CDR3 consists of 16 residues. The germline V gene has CDR1 SGHTA and CDR2 FQGNSA. V lost 3 bases to trimming and J lost 4 bases, with 18 bases between them. As DNA, the CDR3 is TGTGCCAGCAGCTTCAATTCGCAGCCTCGAAGCTATGGCTACACCTTC. Encoded protein: CASSFNSQPRSYGYTF.

The V and J genes are TRBV5-4 and TRBJ2-3; perhaps TRBD1 as D (6 bases). Germline assignment: CDR1 SGHNT and CDR2 YYREEE (reference sequence). V was trimmed by 5 bases and J by 4 bases, leaving 11 bases between them. CDR3 length equals 13 residues. DNA of the CDR3: TGTGCCAGCAGACCTACAGGGTCAGATACGCAGTATTTT. Residues: CASRPTGSDTQYF.

V usage is TRBV27 and J usage is TRBJ1-1; D is unresolved. CDR3 length: 14 residues. From germline, CDR1 is MNHEY and CDR2 SMNVEV (reference sequence). V lost 8 bases and J lost 4, with 17 bases in between. The CDR3 DNA reads TGTGCCAGCCAGGTTGGGCAACTTATCACTGAAGCTTTCTTT. It codes for CASQVGQLITEAFF.

The chain couples TRBV6-9 to TRBJ1-2; unclear D gene. Germline V CDR1 and CDR2: MNHGY, SVAAGI. The CDR3 extends over 12 amino acids. Trimming took off 4 bases at V and 8 bases at J, with 11 bases between the two ends. In DNA form, the CDR3 reads TGTGCCAGCAGTTTTAGGGTACGAGGCTACACCTTC. Amino acids: CASSFRVRGYTF.

This clonotype was seen at least ten times. The CDR3 is CASSPPVTDTQYF. DNA for the CDR3: TGTGCCAGCAGCCCCCCTGTGACAGATACGCAGTATTTT. This sequence joins TRBV28 and TRBJ2-3; D remains ambiguous. This CDR3 is 13 amino acids long. V lost 6 bases, J lost 3 bases, and 10 bases lay in between. Germline values: CDR1 MDHEN, CDR2 SYDVKM.

This clonotype was counted only a few times. The CDR3 nucleotides read TGCGCCAGCAGCCCTATAGCGGGGAAGAGTACCGGGGAGCTGTTTTTT. Protein sequence: CASSPIAGKSTGELFF. The rearrangement uses TRBV5-1 and TRBJ2-2; TRBD2 aligns across 8 bases. Trimming removed 4 bases from V and 5 bases from J; junction bases left unmatched: 10. The CDR3 is 16 residues long. Germline CDR1 and CDR2: SGHRS and YFSETQ.